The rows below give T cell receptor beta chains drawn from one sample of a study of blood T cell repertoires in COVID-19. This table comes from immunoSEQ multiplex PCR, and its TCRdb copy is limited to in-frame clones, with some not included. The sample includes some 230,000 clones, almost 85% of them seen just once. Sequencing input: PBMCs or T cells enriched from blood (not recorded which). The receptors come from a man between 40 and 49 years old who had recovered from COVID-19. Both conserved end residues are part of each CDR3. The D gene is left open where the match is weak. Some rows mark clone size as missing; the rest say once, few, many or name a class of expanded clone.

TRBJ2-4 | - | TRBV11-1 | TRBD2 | TGTGCCAGCAGCTTAGAATTGTCGGGAGGGCCCCTATACTTC | CASSLELSGGPLYF
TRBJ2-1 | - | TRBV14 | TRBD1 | TGTGCCAGCAGCCAAGACCGGGACAGGGGTGGCAATGAGCAGTTCTTC | CASSQDRDRGGNEQFF
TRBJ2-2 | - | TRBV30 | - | TGTGCCTGGAATGGGCAGAATGCCGGGGAGCTGTTTTTT | CAWNGQNAGELFF
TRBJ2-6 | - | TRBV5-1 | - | TGCGCCAGCAGCGAACAGGGAATTGGGGCCAACGTCCTGACTTTC | CASSEQGIGANVLTF
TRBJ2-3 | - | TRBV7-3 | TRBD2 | TGTGCCAGCAGCTCCGTAGCGGGAGGGTCAGATACGCAGTATTTT | CASSSVAGGSDTQYF
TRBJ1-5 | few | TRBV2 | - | TGTGCCAGCAGTGGAGATGTCTACGGTCAGCCCCAGCATTTT | CASSGDVYGQPQHF
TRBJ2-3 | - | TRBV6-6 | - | TGTGCCAGCAGGCCGTCCGGGATTCCCACAGATACGCAGTATTTT | CASRPSGIPTDTQYF
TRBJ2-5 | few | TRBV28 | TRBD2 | TGTGCCAGCAGTTTAAGGGCGGGAGCTCCTAGGGAGACCCAGTACTTC | CASSLRAGAPRETQYF
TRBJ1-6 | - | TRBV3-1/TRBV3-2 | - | TGTGCCAGCAGCCAAGACAGGGCGGTAATTTCACCCCTCCACTTT | CASSQDRAVISPLHF
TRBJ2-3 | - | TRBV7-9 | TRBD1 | TGTGCCAGCAGCCCGTCCTGGGACAGGGGGGAAGATACGCAGTATTTT | CASSPSWDRGEDTQYF
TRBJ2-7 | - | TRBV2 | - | TGTGCCAGCAGTCGGGACTTGAACGAGCAGTACTTC | CASSRDLNEQYF
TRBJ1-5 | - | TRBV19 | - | TGTGCCAGTAGTCCCGCGACAGGAAGCAATCAGCCCCAGCATTTT | CASSPATGSNQPQHF
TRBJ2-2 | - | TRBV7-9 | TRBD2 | TGTGCCAGCAGCCGGGGTCGGGGGGACACCGGGGAGCTGTTTTTT | CASSRGRGDTGELFF
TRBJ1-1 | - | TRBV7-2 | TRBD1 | TGTGCCAGCAGCCCGGGACAGGGGAGAGTTGGTGAAGCTTTCTTT | CASSPGQGRVGEAFF
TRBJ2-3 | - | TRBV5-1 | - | TGCGCCAGCAGCCAGACTGGCACAGATACGCAGTATTTT | CASSQTGTDTQYF
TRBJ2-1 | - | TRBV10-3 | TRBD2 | TGTGCCATCAGTGAGTCGACTAGCGGGGGCTACAATGAGCAGTTCTTC | CAISESTSGGYNEQFF
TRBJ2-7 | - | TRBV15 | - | TGTGCCACCAGCAGAGACGCCTACGGGCAGTACTTC | CATSRDAYGQYF
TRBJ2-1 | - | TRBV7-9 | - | TGTGCCAGCAGCTTAGTCGGCGGGGCCTCCTACAATGAGCAGTTCTTC | CASSLVGGASYNEQFF
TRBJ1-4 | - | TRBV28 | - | TGTGCCAGCAGTTCCCCTTTCGACAGTGCAACTAATGAAAAACTGTTTTTT | CASSSPFDSATNEKLFF
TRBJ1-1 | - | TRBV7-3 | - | TGTGCCAGCAGCCCTGGACAGCACACTGAAGCTTTCTTT | CASSPGQHTEAFF
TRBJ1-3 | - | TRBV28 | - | TGTGCCAGCAGCCCCCCCGGGGGCTCTGGAAACACCATATATTTT | CASSPPGGSGNTIYF
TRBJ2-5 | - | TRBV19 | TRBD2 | TGTGCCAGTAGTACCCAGGGAGGGCAAGAGACCCAGTACTTC | CASSTQGGQETQYF
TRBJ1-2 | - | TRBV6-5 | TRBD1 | TGTGCCAGCGGCCCCGGGACAGGGAACGTAGATGGCTACACCTTC | CASGPGTGNVDGYTF
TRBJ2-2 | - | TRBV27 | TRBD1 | TGTGCCAGCAGTTCAAGGACAGGGAGGACCGGGGAGCTGTTTTTT | CASSSRTGRTGELFF